Presented here are 15 T cell receptor beta chains from one specimen sequenced in a study of blood T cell repertoires in COVID-19. The assay was immunoSEQ multiplex PCR, and TCRdb's table has in-frame clones only and misses some. Here the sample spans fewer than 200,000 clones, around 89% being singletons. The specimen sequenced was peripheral blood. The receptor source for this set is a man aged 45-65 years who had recovered from COVID-19.

The gene calls are TRBV6-2 or TRBV6-3 and TRBJ2-7; 7 nucleotides line up with TRBD1. This CDR3 is built from 16 residues. V dropped 2 bases and J dropped 4; count of bases not matched to a gene: 11. The V gene's germline CDR1 is MNHEY and CDR2 SVGEGT. CDR3 in DNA: TGTGCCAGCAGTTACCCCACAGGGGTAAGTAGGTACGAGCAGTACTTC. It yields the protein CASSYPTGVSRYEQYF.

The rearrangement joins TRBV7-2 to TRBJ2-5, with a possible D match to TRBD2 (6 bases). Germline CDR1 is SGHTA and CDR2 is FQGNSA. V was shortened by 5 bases and J by 5 bases, with 15 bases between the two germline ends. There are 14 residues in the CDR3. Here the CDR3 reads CASSPLARRETQYF. The CDR3 nucleotides read TGTGCCAGCAGCCCGCTAGCGAGGAGGGAGACCCAGTACTTC.

This chain connects TRBV18 to TRBJ2-3; 8 positions match TRBD2. V lost 4 bases and J lost 4; bases outside the gene matches: 4. This CDR3 is built from 14 residues. CDR1 is KGHSH and CDR2 is LQKENI in the germline V gene. The CDR3 coding sequence is TGTGCCAGCTCACAGTCGGGGGGGCCAGATACGCAGTATTTT. It translates to CASSQSGGPDTQYF.

V is TRBV25-1 and J is TRBJ2-5, with a tentative D call TRBD1 (5 bases). CDR3 size: 15 residues. CDR1 is MGHDK, CDR2 SYGVNS, per germline. Deletions cut 2 bases from V and 5 bases from J, with 15 bases between. The CDR3 loop reads CASSEGWQGRETQYF. In nucleotides, the CDR3 is TGTGCCAGCAGTGAAGGTTGGCAGGGTAGGGAGACCCAGTACTTC.

The chain recombines TRBV7-2 with TRBJ1-5; TRBD1 matches at 10 bases. The CDR3 is 15 amino acids. The germline gives CDR1 SGHTA, CDR2 FQGNSA. J was trimmed by 2 bases and V by 5 bases; bases with no gene match: 3. The CDR3 nucleotides are TGTGCCAGCAGCACAGGACAGGGGGGCAATCAGCCCCAGCATTTT. Protein product: CASSTGQGGNQPQHF. Together with reference TRBV7-2 and TRBJ1-5, the CDR3 gives the full variable domain: GAGVSQSPSNKVTEKGKDVELRCDPISGHTALYWYRQSLGQGLEFLIYFQGNSAPDKSGLPSDRFSAERTGGSVSTLTIQRTQQEDSAVYLCASSTGQGGNQPQHFGDGTRLSIL.

This sequence joins TRBV9 and TRBJ1-1; TRBD1 matches 7 bases. In germline, CDR1 is SGDLS, CDR2 YYNGEE. The CDR3 length is 16 residues. V dropped 4 bases and J dropped 0; count of bases not matched to a gene: 9. The CDR3: CASSPREGALNTEAFF. DNA of the CDR3: TGTGCCAGCAGCCCCCGTGAGGGGGCCCTGAACACTGAAGCTTTCTTT.

The gene calls are TRBV6-2 or TRBV6-3 and TRBJ2-7; TRBD1 matches 12 bases. With V trimmed by 1 base and J by 3 bases, 7 bases remained unmatched. CDR1 and CDR2 from the germline V gene are MNHEY and SVGEGT. The CDR3 covers 17 residues. The CDR3 DNA sequence: TGTGCCAGCAGTTACTTGGGACAGGGGGCGAAGGTCTACGAGCAGTACTTC. Its protein is CASSYLGQGAKVYEQYF.

The chain combines TRBV4-1 with TRBJ2-3; D possibly corresponds to TRBD2 (6 bases). The V and J ends lost 3 bases and 5 bases respectively, with 6 bases between them. The V gene's germline CDR1 is MGHRA and CDR2 YSYEKL. The CDR3 totals 12 residues. CDR3 in amino acids: CASSQEGDTQYF. DNA for the CDR3: TGCGCCAGCAGCCAGGAGGGAGATACGCAGTATTTT.

The rearrangement joins TRBV29-1 to TRBJ2-7; tentative D call: TRBD2 (5 bases). Germline values: CDR1 SQVTM, CDR2 ANQGSEA. V shed 3 bases and J shed 4 bases, with 10 bases lying between them. The CDR3 has 12 amino acids. CDR3 loop: CSVDSSGYEQYF. The CDR3 DNA reads TGCAGCGTTGATTCCTCGGGGTACGAGCAGTACTTC.

The V call is TRBV19, the J call TRBJ1-5; D is unclear. CDR1 and CDR2 from the germline V gene are LNHDA and SQIVND (reference sequence). V shed 10 bases and J shed 6 bases, with 16 bases lying between them. The CDR3 consists of 13 residues. CDR3 loop: CAIAPDRSQPQHF. CDR3 bases: TGTGCCATTGCTCCCGACCGGAGTCAGCCCCAGCATTTT.

V is TRBV15 and J is TRBJ1-1; no clear D. CDR3 size: 15 residues. Germline assignment: CDR1 LNHNV and CDR2 YYDKDF (reference sequence). V lost 3 bases and J lost 3, with 14 bases in between. CDR3 protein: CATSSPTLMYTEAFF. The CDR3 DNA sequence: TGTGCCACCAGCAGTCCGACATTGATGTACACTGAAGCTTTCTTT.

The chain has TRBV7-9 and TRBJ2-7; D gene ambiguous. Per the germline V gene, CDR1 is SEHNR and CDR2 is FQNEAQ (reference sequence). This CDR3 is built from 14 residues. The V gene lost 1 base and the J gene lost 0 bases, with 7 bases spanning the gap. CDR3 in amino acids: CASSLGALSYEQYF. For the CDR3, the DNA is TGTGCCAGCAGCTTAGGAGCGCTCTCCTACGAGCAGTACTTC.

The chain uses TRBV28 and TRBJ2-3; 8 positions match TRBD1. CDR3 length: 14 amino acids. The V and J ends lost 8 bases and 3 bases, in that order; junction bases with no gene match: 7. Germline assignment: CDR1 MDHEN and CDR2 SYDVKM. The CDR3: CASFSGGGTDTQYF. The CDR3 DNA is TGTGCCAGCTTTTCAGGGGGCGGGACAGATACGCAGTATTTT.

This chain links TRBV5-6 with TRBJ1-3; the D is unclear. Trimming stripped 4 bases from V and 1 base from J, with 15 bases between. Germline CDR1 SGHDT, CDR2 YYEEEE. This CDR3 has 16 residues. CDR3: CASSPAGGRSGNTIYF. The DNA of the CDR3 is TGTGCCAGCAGCCCTGCGGGAGGACGGTCTGGAAACACCATATATTTT.

The chain recombines TRBV29-1 with TRBJ1-1, with TRBD1 matching 8 bases. Germline V gene lookup returns CDR1 SQVTM and CDR2 ANQGSEA. V was pared by 4 bases and J by 3 bases, with 7 bases of the junction left unmatched. This CDR3 is 14 amino acids long. Here the CDR3 reads CSVGAGGADTEAFF. The CDR3 bases are TGCAGCGTTGGGGCAGGGGGCGCGGACACTGAAGCTTTCTTT.